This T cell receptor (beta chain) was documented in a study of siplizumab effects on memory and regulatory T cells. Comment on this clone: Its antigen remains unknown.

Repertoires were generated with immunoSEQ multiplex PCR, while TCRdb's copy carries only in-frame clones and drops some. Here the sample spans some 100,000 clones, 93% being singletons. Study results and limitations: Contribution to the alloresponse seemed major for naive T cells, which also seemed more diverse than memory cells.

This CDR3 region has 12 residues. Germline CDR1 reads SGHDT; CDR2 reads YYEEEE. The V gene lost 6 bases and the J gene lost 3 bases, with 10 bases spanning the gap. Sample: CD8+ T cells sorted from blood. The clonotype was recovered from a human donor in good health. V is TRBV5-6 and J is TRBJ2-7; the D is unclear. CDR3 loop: CASTSVDYEQYF. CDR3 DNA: TGTGCCAGCACCTCCGTCGACTACGAGCAGTACTTC.